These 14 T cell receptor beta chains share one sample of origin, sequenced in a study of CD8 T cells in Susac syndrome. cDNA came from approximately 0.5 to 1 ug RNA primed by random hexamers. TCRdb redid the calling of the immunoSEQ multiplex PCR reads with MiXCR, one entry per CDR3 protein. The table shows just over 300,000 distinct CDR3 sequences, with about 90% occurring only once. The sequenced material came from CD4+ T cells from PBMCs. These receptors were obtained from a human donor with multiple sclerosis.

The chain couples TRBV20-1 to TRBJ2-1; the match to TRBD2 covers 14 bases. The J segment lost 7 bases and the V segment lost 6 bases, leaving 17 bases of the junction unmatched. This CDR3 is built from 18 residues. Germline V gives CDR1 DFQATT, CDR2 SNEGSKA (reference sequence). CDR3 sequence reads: CSANLRLAGGRFLNEQFF. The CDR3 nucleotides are TGCAGTGCCAACCTGAGACTAGCGGGGGGGCGGTTTTTGAATGAGCAGTTCTTC.

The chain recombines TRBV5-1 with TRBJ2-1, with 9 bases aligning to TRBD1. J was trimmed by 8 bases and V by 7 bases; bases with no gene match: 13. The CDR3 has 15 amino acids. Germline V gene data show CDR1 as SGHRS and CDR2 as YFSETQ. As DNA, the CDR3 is TGCGCCAGCGAAACCCGTGGGACAGGGATGGATGAGCAGTTCTTC. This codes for CASETRGTGMDEQFF.

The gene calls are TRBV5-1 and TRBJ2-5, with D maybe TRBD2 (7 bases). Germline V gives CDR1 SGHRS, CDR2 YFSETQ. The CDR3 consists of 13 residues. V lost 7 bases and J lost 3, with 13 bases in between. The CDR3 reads CASQGGGEETQYF. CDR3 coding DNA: TGCGCCAGCCAGGGCGGGGGCGAAGAGACCCAGTACTTC.

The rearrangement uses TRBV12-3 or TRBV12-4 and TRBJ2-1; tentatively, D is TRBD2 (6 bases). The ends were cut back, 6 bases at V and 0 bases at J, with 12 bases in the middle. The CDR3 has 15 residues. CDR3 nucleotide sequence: TGTGCCAGCAGATATGGGACTTACTCCTACAATGAGCAGTTCTTC. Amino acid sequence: CASRYGTYSYNEQFF.

Written as DNA, the CDR3 is TGTGCCAGCAGCTGGACATCCCCGAACACCGGGGAGCTGTTTTTT. It specifies CASSWTSPNTGELFF. The chain couples TRBV7-9 to TRBJ2-2; perhaps TRBD1 as D (5 bases). The CDR3 covers 15 residues. The germline gives CDR1 SEHNR, CDR2 FQNEAQ (reference sequence). Trimming cost V 4 bases and J 0 bases, with 9 bases left between them.

CDR3 nucleotides: TGTGCCTGGAGTGGAACAGGGTTGGCCTATGGCTACACCTTC. Translation gives CAWSGTGLAYGYTF. The V call is TRBV30, the J call TRBJ1-2; D perhaps matches TRBD1 (6 bases). V was trimmed by 1 base and J by 4 bases, leaving 13 bases between them. CDR1 GTSNPN and CDR2 SVGIG come from the germline V gene (reference sequence). CDR3 length: 14 residues. The full variable domain, completed using reference TRBV30 and TRBJ1-2, is SQTIHQWPATLVQPVGSPLSLECTVEGTSNPNLYWYRQAAGRGLQLLFYSVGIGQISSEVPQNLSASRPQDRQFILSSKKLLLSDSGFYLCAWSGTGLAYGYTFGSGTRLTVV.

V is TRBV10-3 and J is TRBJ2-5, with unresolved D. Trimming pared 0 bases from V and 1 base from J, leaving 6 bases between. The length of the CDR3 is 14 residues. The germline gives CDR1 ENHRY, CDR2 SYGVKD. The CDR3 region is CAISESSGQETQYF. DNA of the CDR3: TGTGCCATCAGTGAGTCATCAGGCCAAGAGACCCAGTACTTC.

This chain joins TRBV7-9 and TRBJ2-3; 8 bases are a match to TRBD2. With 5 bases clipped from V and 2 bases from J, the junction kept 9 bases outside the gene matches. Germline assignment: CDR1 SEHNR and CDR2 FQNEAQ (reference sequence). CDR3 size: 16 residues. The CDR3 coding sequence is TGTGCCAGCAGCCGTTCCGGGACTAGAAACACAGATACGCAGTATTTT. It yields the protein CASSRSGTRNTDTQYF.

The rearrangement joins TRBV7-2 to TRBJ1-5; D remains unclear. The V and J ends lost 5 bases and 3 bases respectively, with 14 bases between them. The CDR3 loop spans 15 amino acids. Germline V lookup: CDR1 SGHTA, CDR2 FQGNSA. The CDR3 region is CASSLEPGSNQPQHF. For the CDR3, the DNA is TGTGCCAGCAGCCTGGAACCGGGCTCCAATCAGCCCCAGCATTTT.

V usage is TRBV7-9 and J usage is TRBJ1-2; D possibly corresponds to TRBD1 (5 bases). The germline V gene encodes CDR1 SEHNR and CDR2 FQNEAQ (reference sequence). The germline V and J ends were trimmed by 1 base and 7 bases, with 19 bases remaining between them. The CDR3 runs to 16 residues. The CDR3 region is CASSLGQGGSRIGYTF. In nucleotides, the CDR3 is TGTGCCAGCAGCTTAGGGCAGGGCGGGAGTCGGATTGGCTACACCTTC.

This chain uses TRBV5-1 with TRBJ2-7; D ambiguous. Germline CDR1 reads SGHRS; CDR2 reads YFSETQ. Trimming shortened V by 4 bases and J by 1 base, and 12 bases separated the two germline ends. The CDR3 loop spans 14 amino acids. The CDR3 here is CASSQSWASYEQYF. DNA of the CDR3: TGCGCCAGCAGCCAGTCTTGGGCTTCCTACGAGCAGTACTTC.

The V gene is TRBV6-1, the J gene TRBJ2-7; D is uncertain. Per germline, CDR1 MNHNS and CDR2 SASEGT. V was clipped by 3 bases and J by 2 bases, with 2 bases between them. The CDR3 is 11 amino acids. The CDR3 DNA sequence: TGTGCCAGCAGTGAGCCCTACGAGCAGTACTTC. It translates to CASSEPYEQYF.

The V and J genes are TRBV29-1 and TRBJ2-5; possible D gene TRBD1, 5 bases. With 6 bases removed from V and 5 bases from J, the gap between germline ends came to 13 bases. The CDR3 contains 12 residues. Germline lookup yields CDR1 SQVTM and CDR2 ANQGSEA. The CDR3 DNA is TGCAGCGTCCAAGGGGTGGGGGAGACCCAGTACTTC. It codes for CSVQGVGETQYF.

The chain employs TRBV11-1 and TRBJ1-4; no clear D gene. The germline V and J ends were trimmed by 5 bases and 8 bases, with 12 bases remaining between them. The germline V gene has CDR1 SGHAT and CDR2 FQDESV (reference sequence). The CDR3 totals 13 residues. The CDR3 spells CASSRMKGEKLFF. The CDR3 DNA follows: TGTGCCAGCAGCCGGATGAAGGGCGAAAAACTGTTTTTT.